The present entry profiles one T cell receptor (beta chain) with its context. Its antigen remains unknown. Noted treatment: roughly nine-day PBMC culture with coronavirus spike peptide pools or control peptides (ViraFEST assay). ViraFEST stimulated the growth of antigen-specific T cells using peptide pools and subsequently profiled their TCRs by sequencing. Two million PBMCs per well were cultured with approximately 10 IU/ml IL-2 and roughly 10 ug/ml peptide pools. This record comes from a study of vaccination and CD4 T cells after COVID-19. Oncomine TCR Beta short-read sequencing was applied to DNA from cultured CD4+ T cells. MiXCR, applied by TCRdb to the PCR reads, yields one record per CDR3 protein. Of 10,000 to 13,000 distinct CDR3 sequences in the sample, roughly 40% were seen once. CDR1 is MDHEN, CDR2 SYDVKM, per germline. This CDR3 has 15 residues. J lost 4 bases, V lost 5 bases, and 7 bases had no gene match.

Study-wide results and limits: Spike mono-reactivity marked 304 of 307 vaccine-specific clones in convalescent patients.

This clonotype was sampled from a human donor who had recovered from COVID-19. The sample in question was CD4+ T cells from blood, cultured in vitro, obtained after SARS-CoV-2 vaccination. The chain employs TRBV28 and TRBJ2-7; 11 nucleotides agree with TRBD2. DNA of the CDR3: TGTGCCAGCAGTCACGGACTAGCGGGCCGATACGAGCAGTACTTC. Translating it yields CASSHGLAGRYEQYF.